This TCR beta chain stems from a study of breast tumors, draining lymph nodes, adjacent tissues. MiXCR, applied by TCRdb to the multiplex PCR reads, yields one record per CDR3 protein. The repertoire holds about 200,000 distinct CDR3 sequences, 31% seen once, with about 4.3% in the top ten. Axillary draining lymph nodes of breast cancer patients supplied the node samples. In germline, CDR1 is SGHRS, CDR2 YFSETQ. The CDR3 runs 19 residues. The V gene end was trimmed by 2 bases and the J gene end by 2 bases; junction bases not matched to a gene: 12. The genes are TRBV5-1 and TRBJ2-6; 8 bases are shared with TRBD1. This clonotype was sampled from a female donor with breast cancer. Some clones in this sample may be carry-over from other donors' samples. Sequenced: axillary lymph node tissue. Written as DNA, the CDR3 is TGCGCCAGCAGCTTACGACTAGGACAGGGACAAACTGGGGCCAACGTCCTGACTTTC. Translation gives CASSLRLGQGQTGANVLTF.